Detailed here is one TCR beta chain. Its target is not known. The CDR3 is made up of 15 amino acids. Germline V lookup: CDR1 LNHDA, CDR2 SQIVND (reference sequence). J was trimmed by 5 bases and V by 4 bases; bases with no gene match: 10. These data belong to a study of siplizumab effects on memory and regulatory T cells. Looking at the study overall: Mixed lymphocyte reactions came in pairs, receiving siplizumab at roughly 1 ug/mL or receiving no drug. Notes on the study in general: With siplizumab, cumulative frequency of CD4+ memory-derived alloreactive sequences dropped significantly. Proliferating Tregs in siplizumab cultures were never verified as suppressive.

TCRdb's copy holds only in-frame clones and misses some; the assay was immunoSEQ multiplex PCR. The sample has some 14,000 clones, over 40% seen once. Mixed lymphocyte reaction cells underwent roughly six days of coculture at 37°C. CFSE tagged responder PBMCs, Violet Dye tagged stimulator PBMCs, and the cells were mixed 1:1. Sequencing used CFSE-low (dividing) CD4+ T cells sorted from an allogeneic mixed lymphocyte reaction. The source of this sequence is a human donor in good health; the cells came from an allogeneic mixed lymphocyte reaction. Some clones in this sample may be carry-over from other donors' samples. The chain has TRBV19 and TRBJ2-5; 7 bases agree with TRBD2. The DNA of the CDR3 is TGTGCCAGTAGTACCGGACTAGGCCGGGGTGAGACCCAGTACTTC. Amino acid sequence: CASSTGLGRGETQYF.